Following are 24 T cell receptor beta chains from one sample sequenced in a study of blood T cells in healthy people across ages. Primed by a sample-barcoded 5' primer and a J-beta primer mix, a second PCR proceeded for 7 to 11 cycles. TCRdb reanalysed the 5' RACE reads using MiXCR and keeps one entry per CDR3 protein. The sample records 1.5 million to 2 million distinct CDR3 sequences, about 50% being singletons. Sequencing was carried out using blood. The receptors were gathered from a woman aged 40-49 years in good health.

The rearrangement joins TRBV4-2 to TRBJ2-1; D call uncertain. The V end lost 0 bases, the J end lost 0 bases, and 18 bases lay between the germline ends. Per germline, CDR1 LGHNA and CDR2 YNFKEQ. This CDR3 has 19 residues. The CDR3: CASSQDASPVSSSYNEQFF. The CDR3 DNA follows: TGTGCCAGCAGCCAAGATGCTAGTCCGGTATCGAGCTCCTACAATGAGCAGTTCTTC.

This clonotype was seen a handful of times. V is TRBV4-3 and J is TRBJ1-2; maybe TRBD1 (6 bases). Germline-derived CDR1 and CDR2 are LGHNA and YSLEER. This CDR3 region has 12 residues. Trimming shortened V by 8 bases and J by 3 bases, and 10 bases separated the two germline ends. CDR3 loop: CASQGFDYGYTF. CDR3 nucleotides: TGCGCCAGCCAGGGGTTCGACTATGGCTACACCTTC.

The chain recombines TRBV7-2 with TRBJ2-7; D might be TRBD1 or TRBD2, each matching 5 bases. Germline V gene data show CDR1 as SGHTA and CDR2 as FQGNSA. The CDR3 covers 19 residues. V was trimmed by 3 bases and J by 2 bases, leaving 26 bases between them. The CDR3 is CASSFSSSRPGTRTYEQYF. The CDR3 region has the DNA TGTGCCAGCAGCTTTTCGTCTTCCAGACCCGGGACCCGAACCTACGAGCAGTACTTC.

This clonotype was observed a handful of times. The chain carries TRBV7-2 and TRBJ1-2; the D is unclear. The CDR3 is 14 amino acids. The V and J ends lost 1 base and 7 bases respectively, with 13 bases between them. Germline V lookup: CDR1 SGHTA, CDR2 FQGNSA. The CDR3 protein is CASSLDIIARGYTF. The CDR3 DNA is TGTGCCAGCAGCTTAGACATTATTGCTCGTGGCTACACCTTC.

The V gene is TRBV28, the J gene TRBJ1-2, with a possible D match to TRBD1 (5 bases). The CDR3 loop spans 13 amino acids. In germline, CDR1 is MDHEN, CDR2 SYDVKM. Trimming removed 3 bases at V and 5 bases at J, with 10 bases between. The CDR3 DNA reads TGTGCCAGCAGTTTTCGGGAGGGGTATGGCTACACCTTC. It yields the protein CASSFREGYGYTF.

CDR3 in amino acids: CASSKDGYVKEQYF. The CDR3 coding sequence is TGTGCCAGCAGTAAGGACGGATACGTCAAGGAGCAGTACTTC. The chain carries TRBV28 and TRBJ2-5; D unclear. V lost 5 bases and J 11 bases, leaving 21 bases between the germline ends. Germline assignment: CDR1 MDHEN and CDR2 SYDVKM. The CDR3 totals 14 residues.

This clonotype has more than one count but fewer than ten. This CDR3 reads CASSWGLTPGDNEQFF. CDR3 nucleotide sequence: TGTGCCAGCAGTTGGGGACTGACGCCAGGGGACAATGAGCAGTTCTTC. The chain joins TRBV12-3 or TRBV12-4 to TRBJ2-1, with D possibly being TRBD1 or TRBD2 (6 bases each). The germline V and J ends were trimmed by 4 bases and 5 bases, with 18 bases remaining between them. This CDR3 has 16 amino acids.

The V call is TRBV28, the J call TRBJ1-2; a weak D match, TRBD1 (5 bases). The V end was cut by 11 bases, the J end by 4 bases, with 14 bases between. Germline V gene data show CDR1 as MDHEN and CDR2 as SYDVKM. The CDR3 is 12 residues long. In DNA form, the CDR3 reads TGTGCCCTTAGGGGATCTGGCTATGGCTACACCTTC. It yields the protein CALRGSGYGYTF.

This clonotype was counted only a few times. This sequence joins TRBV27 and TRBJ2-7, with 9 bases matching TRBD2. The CDR3 has 14 residues. The V gene's germline CDR1 is MNHEY and CDR2 SMNVEV (reference sequence). J was trimmed by 0 bases and V by 10 bases; bases with no gene match: 7. DNA for the CDR3: TGTGCCACAAGAAGCGGGGGGTCCTCCTACGAGCAGTACTTC. Protein: CATRSGGSSYEQYF.

There are a few counts of this clonotype. The chain uses TRBV5-1 and TRBJ2-1, with 12 positions matching TRBD2. Germline V gene sequence: CDR1 SGHRS, CDR2 YFSETQ. The V and J ends lost 4 bases and 6 bases, in that order; junction bases with no gene match: 5. This CDR3 has 15 residues. As DNA, the CDR3 is TGCGCCAGCAGCGTACTAGCGGGGGGCCTCAATGAGCAGTTCTTC. It specifies CASSVLAGGLNEQFF. The full variable domain, with the rest looked up from reference TRBV5-1 and TRBJ2-1, is KAGVTQTPRYLIKTRGQQVTLSCSPISGHRSVSWYQQTPGQGLQFLFEYFSETQRNKGNFPGRFSGRQFSNSRSEMNVSTLELGDSALYLCASSVLAGGLNEQFFGPGTRLTVL.

The chain carries TRBV4-2 and TRBJ2-7, with 12 bases matching TRBD2. Trimming at V came to 4 bases and at J to 7 bases, leaving 14 bases not matched to a gene. Germline V gives CDR1 LGHNA, CDR2 YNFKEQ. The CDR3 has 17 residues. The CDR3 DNA reads as TGTGCCAGCAGCCCCCTAACGACTAGCGGGGGAGACAATGAGCAGTACTTC. Translation: CASSPLTTSGGDNEQYF.

The chain recombines TRBV6-2 or TRBV6-3 with TRBJ1-2; no reliable D call. Trimming removed 3 bases at V and 4 bases at J, with 6 bases between. The CDR3 runs to 12 residues. Germline assignment: CDR1 MNHEY and CDR2 SVGEGT. The CDR3 reads CASSYPPYGYTF. CDR3 DNA sequence: TGTGCCAGCAGTTATCCCCCCTATGGCTACACCTTC.

The chain is built from TRBV7-3 and TRBJ2-5; tentatively, D is TRBD2 (5 bases). V lost 0 bases and J 5 bases, leaving 16 bases between the germline ends. Germline CDR1 reads SGHTA; CDR2 reads FQGTGA. The CDR3 is made up of 16 amino acids. As DNA, the CDR3 is TGTGCCAGCAGCTTAACCCCGGGATCCAACGGCGAGACCCAGTACTTC. It encodes CASSLTPGSNGETQYF.

The chain employs TRBV20-1 and TRBJ1-2; 7 bases agree with TRBD1. Germline lookup yields CDR1 DFQATT and CDR2 SNEGSKA (reference sequence). CDR3 length equals 18 residues. The ends lost 1 base at V and 4 bases at J; junction bases unmatched: 18. CDR3 nucleotides: TGCAGTGCTAGAGCCCCAGGGGGGCAGAGGGCGGGTATCTATGGCTACACCTTC. Translated, it gives CSARAPGGQRAGIYGYTF.

A few counts support this clonotype. J is TRBJ2-5 and V is TRBV7-2; 10 positions agree with TRBD1. The CDR3 consists of 15 residues. Trimming at V came to 4 bases and at J to 7 bases, leaving 9 bases not matched to a gene. Per germline, CDR1 SGHTA and CDR2 FQGNSA. The DNA for the CDR3 is TGTGCCAGCAGCTCACAGACAGGGGGCACAGTGACCCAGTACTTC. It yields the protein CASSSQTGGTVTQYF.

This clonotype was observed a single time. The rearrangement links TRBV7-8 to TRBJ1-2; 7 nucleotides agree with TRBD1. V lost 3 bases, J lost 3 bases, and 13 bases stayed unmatched. CDR1 is SGHVS and CDR2 is FQNEAQ in the germline V gene. The CDR3 sequence is 17 residues long. CDR3 sequence (DNA): TGTGCCAGCAGCTTCGGGGGGCACAGGGGCGGAGACTATGGCTACACCTTC. Translation: CASSFGGHRGGDYGYTF.

This clonotype was picked up a small number of times. V usage is TRBV7-2 and J usage is TRBJ2-5; weak D call: TRBD2 (6 bases). Trimming cost V 5 bases and J 4 bases, with 17 bases left between them. The CDR3 consists of 15 residues. The V gene's germline CDR1 is SGHTA and CDR2 FQGNSA. CDR3 residues: CASSARLDVPETQYF. The CDR3 DNA follows: TGTGCCAGCAGCGCCAGACTAGATGTCCCAGAGACCCAGTACTTC.

This chain links TRBV27 with TRBJ1-2; possibly TRBD1 for D (5 bases). The CDR3 has 14 amino acids. CDR1 and CDR2 from the germline V gene are MNHEY and SMNVEV (reference sequence). V lost 7 bases, J lost 2 bases, and 14 bases lay in between. This CDR3 is CASKIAGSNYGYTF. Here the CDR3 DNA reads TGTGCCAGCAAGATCGCAGGGTCCAACTATGGCTACACCTTC.

The rearrangement joins TRBV7-2 to TRBJ2-3, with 9 bases matching TRBD2. CDR3 length: 17 amino acids. V was pared by 5 bases and J by 4 bases, with 13 bases of the junction left unmatched. CDR1 is SGHTA, CDR2 FQGNSA, per germline. CDR3 DNA sequence: TGTGCCAGCAGCACGCCGCGGGGGGGGAGGTCGGCAGATACGCAGTATTTT. Protein: CASSTPRGGRSADTQYF.

The chain has TRBV7-9 and TRBJ1-4, with D maybe TRBD1 (5 bases). The CDR3 is made up of 17 amino acids. Germline CDR1 is SEHNR and CDR2 is FQNEAQ (reference sequence). Trimming left V 2 bases short and J 5 bases short, with 18 bases between. The chain's CDR3 is CASSLSQFDSENEKLFF. The CDR3 DNA reads as TGTGCCAGCAGCTTAAGCCAATTCGACAGCGAAAATGAAAAACTGTTTTTT.

This clonotype was detected a few times. The chain employs TRBV20-1 and TRBJ1-2; D is uncertain. This CDR3 is built from 11 residues. Germline CDR1 reads DFQATT; CDR2 reads SNEGSKA (reference sequence). With 6 bases removed from V and 6 bases from J, the gap between germline ends came to 11 bases. The CDR3: CSALGRDGYTF. CDR3 nucleotide sequence: TGCAGTGCCCTCGGACGGGATGGCTACACCTTC.

In this sample, this clonotype turned up a few times. The rearrangement links TRBV20-1 to TRBJ2-7; 10 nucleotides match TRBD2. Per the germline V gene, CDR1 is DFQATT and CDR2 is SNEGSKA (reference sequence). The length of the CDR3 is 17 residues. The V gene end was trimmed by 2 bases and the J gene end by 1 base; junction bases not matched to a gene: 11. The CDR3 DNA sequence: TGCAGTGCTAGAAGGCCCCTGAGTAGCGGGGGGTCCTACGAGCAGTACTTC. Translation gives CSARRPLSSGGSYEQYF.

The V and J genes are TRBV11-2 and TRBJ2-1; D could derive from TRBD1 or TRBD2 (5 bases each). Trimming stripped 4 bases from V and 0 bases from J, with 16 bases between. The CDR3 sequence is 17 residues long. Germline V CDR1 and CDR2: SGHAT, FQNNGV. CDR3 protein: CASSSRGTVSSYNEQFF. Here the CDR3 DNA reads TGTGCCAGCAGCTCAAGAGGGACGGTTAGCTCCTACAATGAGCAGTTCTTC.

This clonotype was recorded a few times. This rearrangement joins TRBV5-1 to TRBJ2-4; TRBD1 aligns across 9 bases. The J call may be in error: the DNA end matches TRBJ2-7 better. Germline lookup yields CDR1 SGHRS and CDR2 YFSETQ. The CDR3 consists of 13 residues. The DNA of the CDR3 is TGCGCCAGCACCGCGACAGGGGGTTACGAGCAGTACTTC. Amino acids: CASTATGGYEQYF.